The count of the clone carrying this T cell receptor (beta chain) is one. The record originates from a study of control samples from healthy donors and cancer patients. TCRdb's table, derived via immunoSEQ multiplex PCR, lists solely in-frame clones and lacks some. Of tens of thousands of clones listed, approximately 89% were seen once; the top ten hold 2% to 2.5%. The material sequenced was PBMCs. The receptor comes from a woman aged 50 to 65 with head and neck cancer.

The CDR3 reads CAWSVLPYWVVSEAFF. Here the CDR3 DNA reads TGTGCCTGGAGTGTACTACCATACTGGGTGGTCTCTGAAGCTTTCTTT. The rearrangement joins TRBV30 to TRBJ1-1; D ambiguous. The ends were cut back, 0 bases at V and 6 bases at J, with 20 bases in the middle. The CDR3 loop spans 16 amino acids. Germline V lookup: CDR1 GTSNPN, CDR2 SVGIG (reference sequence).